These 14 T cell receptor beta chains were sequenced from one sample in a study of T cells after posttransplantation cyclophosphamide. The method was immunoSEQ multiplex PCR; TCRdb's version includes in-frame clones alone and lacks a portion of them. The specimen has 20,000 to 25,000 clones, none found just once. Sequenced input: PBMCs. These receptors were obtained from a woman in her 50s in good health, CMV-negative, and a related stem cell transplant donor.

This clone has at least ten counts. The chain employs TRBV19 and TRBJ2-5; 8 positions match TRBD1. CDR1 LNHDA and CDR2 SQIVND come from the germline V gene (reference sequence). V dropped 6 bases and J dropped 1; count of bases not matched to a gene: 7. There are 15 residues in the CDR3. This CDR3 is CASRDRGGPQETQYF. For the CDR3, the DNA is TGTGCCAGTAGAGACAGGGGCGGTCCCCAAGAGACCCAGTACTTC.

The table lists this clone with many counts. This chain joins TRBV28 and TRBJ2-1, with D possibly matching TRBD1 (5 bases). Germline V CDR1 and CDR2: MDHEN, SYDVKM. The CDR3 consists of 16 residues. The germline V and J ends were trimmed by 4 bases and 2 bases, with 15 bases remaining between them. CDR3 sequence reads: CASSSGKPYAYNEQFF. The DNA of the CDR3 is TGTGCCAGCAGTTCAGGGAAACCGTATGCCTACAATGAGCAGTTCTTC.

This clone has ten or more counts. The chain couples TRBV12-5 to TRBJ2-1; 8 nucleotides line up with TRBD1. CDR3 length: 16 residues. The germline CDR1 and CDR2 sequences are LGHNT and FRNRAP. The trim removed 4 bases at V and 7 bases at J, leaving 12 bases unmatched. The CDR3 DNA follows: TGTGCTAGTGGTTCAAAACAGGGGGTCACGGGGAATGAGCAGTTCTTC. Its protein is CASGSKQGVTGNEQFF.

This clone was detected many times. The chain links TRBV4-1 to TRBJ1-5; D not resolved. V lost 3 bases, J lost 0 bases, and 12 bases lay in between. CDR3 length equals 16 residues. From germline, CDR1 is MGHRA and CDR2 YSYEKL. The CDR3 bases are TGCGCCAGCAGCCACCCCCCCGGGAATAGCAATCAGCCCCAGCATTTT. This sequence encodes CASSHPPGNSNQPQHF.

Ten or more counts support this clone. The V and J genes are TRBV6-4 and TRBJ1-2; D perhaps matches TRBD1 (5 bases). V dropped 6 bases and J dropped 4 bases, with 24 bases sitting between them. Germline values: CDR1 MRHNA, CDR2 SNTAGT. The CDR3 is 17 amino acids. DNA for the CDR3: TGTGCCAGCAGCCACACTAGGGGAGGGGACCTAATCTATGGCTACACCTTC. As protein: CASSHTRGGDLIYGYTF.

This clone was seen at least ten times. CDR3 loop: CASSLAGRGSEGEAFF. CDR3 nucleotides: TGTGCCAGCAGCTTAGCAGGGCGGGGCAGCGAAGGTGAAGCTTTCTTT. The chain carries TRBV7-9 and TRBJ1-1, with D perhaps matching TRBD1 (5 bases). Per germline, CDR1 SEHNR and CDR2 FQNEAQ (reference sequence). There are 16 residues in the CDR3. Trimming left V 0 bases short and J 7 bases short, with 18 bases between.

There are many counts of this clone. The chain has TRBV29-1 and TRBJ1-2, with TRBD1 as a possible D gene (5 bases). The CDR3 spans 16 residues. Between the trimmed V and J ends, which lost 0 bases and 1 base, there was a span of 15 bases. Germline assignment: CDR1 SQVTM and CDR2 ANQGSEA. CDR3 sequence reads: CSVEDQGHLHNYGYTF. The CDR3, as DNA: TGCAGCGTTGAAGACCAGGGTCATCTACATAACTATGGCTACACCTTC.

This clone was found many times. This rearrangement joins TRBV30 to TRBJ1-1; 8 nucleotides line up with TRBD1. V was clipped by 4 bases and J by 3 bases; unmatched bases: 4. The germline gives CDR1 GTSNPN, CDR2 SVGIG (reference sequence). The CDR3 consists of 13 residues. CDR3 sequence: CAWKDRDDTEAFF. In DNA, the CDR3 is TGTGCCTGGAAGGACAGGGATGACACTGAAGCTTTCTTT.

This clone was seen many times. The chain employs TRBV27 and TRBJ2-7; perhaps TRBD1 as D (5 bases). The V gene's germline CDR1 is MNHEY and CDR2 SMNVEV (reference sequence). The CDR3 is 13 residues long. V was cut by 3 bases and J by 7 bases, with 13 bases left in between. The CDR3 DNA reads TGTGCCAGCAGTTTTGGGGAAGCAGGGGAGCAGTACTTC. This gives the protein CASSFGEAGEQYF.

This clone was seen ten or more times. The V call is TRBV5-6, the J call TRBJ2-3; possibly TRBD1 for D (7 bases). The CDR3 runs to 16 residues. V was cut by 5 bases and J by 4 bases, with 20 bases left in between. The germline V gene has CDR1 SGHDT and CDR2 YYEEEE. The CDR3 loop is CASRMVGTAGSDTQYF. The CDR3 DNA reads TGTGCCAGCAGGATGGTTGGGACAGCGGGCTCAGATACGCAGTATTTT.

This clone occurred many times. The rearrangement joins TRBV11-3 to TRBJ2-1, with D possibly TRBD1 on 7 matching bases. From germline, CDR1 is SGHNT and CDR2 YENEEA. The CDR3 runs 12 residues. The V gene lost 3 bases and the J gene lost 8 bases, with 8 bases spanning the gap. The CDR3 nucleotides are TGTGCCAGCAGCTTCAGGGGGGATGAGCAGTTCTTC. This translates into CASSFRGDEQFF. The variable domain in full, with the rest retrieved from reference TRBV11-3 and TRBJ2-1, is EAGVVQSPRYKIIEKKQPVAFWCNPISGHNTLYWYLQNLGQGPELLIRYENEEAVDDSQLPKDRFSAERLKGVDSTLKIQPAELGDSAVYLCASSFRGDEQFFGPGTRLTVL.

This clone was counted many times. The CDR3 DNA reads TGTGCCAGCAGCTTGTCGCGAGGGGGCGGGGAGCTGTTTTTT. Translated: CASSLSRGGGELFF. This chain links TRBV5-4 with TRBJ2-2; TRBD1 might be the D (6 bases). The CDR3 has 14 amino acids. Germline CDR1 SGHNT, CDR2 YYREEE (reference sequence). Trimming cost V 1 base and J 7 bases, with 11 bases left between them.

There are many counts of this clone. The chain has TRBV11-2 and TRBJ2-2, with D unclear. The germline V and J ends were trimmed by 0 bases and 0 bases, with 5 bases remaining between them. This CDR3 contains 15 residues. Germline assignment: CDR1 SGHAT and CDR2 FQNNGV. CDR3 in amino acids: CASSLDAANTGELFF. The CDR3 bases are TGTGCCAGCAGCTTAGATGCGGCGAACACCGGGGAGCTGTTTTTT.

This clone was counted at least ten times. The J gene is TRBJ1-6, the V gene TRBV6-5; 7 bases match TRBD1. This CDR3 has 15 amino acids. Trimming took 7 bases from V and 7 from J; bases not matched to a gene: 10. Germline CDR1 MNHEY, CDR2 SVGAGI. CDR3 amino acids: CASTFTGVGNSPLHF. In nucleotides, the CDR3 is TGTGCCAGCACCTTTACAGGGGTTGGAAATTCACCCCTCCACTTT.